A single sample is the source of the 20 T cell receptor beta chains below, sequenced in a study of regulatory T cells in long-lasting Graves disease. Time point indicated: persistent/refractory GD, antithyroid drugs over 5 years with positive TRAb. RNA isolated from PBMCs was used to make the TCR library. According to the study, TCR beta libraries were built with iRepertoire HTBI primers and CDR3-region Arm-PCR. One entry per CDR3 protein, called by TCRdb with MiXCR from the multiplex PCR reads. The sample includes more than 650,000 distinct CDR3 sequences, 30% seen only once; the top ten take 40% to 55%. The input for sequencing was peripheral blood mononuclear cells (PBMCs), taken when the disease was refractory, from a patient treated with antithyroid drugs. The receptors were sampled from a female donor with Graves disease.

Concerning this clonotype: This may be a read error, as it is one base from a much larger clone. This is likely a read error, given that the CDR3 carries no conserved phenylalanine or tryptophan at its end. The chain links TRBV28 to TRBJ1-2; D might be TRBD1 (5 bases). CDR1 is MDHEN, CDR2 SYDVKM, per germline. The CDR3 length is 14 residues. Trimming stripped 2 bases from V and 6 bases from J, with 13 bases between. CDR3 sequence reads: CASSLQGAPDGYTL. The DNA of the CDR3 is TGTGCCAGCAGTTTACAGGGCGCCCCGGATGGCTACACCCTC.

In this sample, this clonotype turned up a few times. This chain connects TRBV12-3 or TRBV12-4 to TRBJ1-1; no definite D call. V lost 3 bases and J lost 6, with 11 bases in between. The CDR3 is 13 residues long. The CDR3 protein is CASSFTGVAEAFF. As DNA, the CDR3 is TGTGCCAGCAGTTTCACGGGCGTCGCTGAAGCTTTCTTT.

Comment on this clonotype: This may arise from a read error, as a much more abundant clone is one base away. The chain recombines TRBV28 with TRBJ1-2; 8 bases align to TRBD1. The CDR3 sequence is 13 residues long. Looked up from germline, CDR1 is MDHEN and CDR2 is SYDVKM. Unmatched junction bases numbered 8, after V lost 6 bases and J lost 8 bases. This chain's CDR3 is CASRIPGGGGYTF. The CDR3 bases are TGTGCCAGCAGGATTCCAGGGGGCGGCGGCTACACCTTC.

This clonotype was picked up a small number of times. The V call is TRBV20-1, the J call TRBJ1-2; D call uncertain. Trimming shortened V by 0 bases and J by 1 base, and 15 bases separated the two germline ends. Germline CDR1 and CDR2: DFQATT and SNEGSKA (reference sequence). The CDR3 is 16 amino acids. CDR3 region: CSARELERQFNYGYTF. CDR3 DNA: TGCAGTGCTAGAGAGTTAGAACGGCAGTTTAACTATGGCTACACCTTC.

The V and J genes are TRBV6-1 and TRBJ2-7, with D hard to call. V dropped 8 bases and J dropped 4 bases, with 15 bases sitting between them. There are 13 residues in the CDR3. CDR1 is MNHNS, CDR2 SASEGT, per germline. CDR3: CASSADNPYEQYF. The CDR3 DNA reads TGTGCCAGCTCAGCCGACAACCCATACGAGCAGTACTTC.

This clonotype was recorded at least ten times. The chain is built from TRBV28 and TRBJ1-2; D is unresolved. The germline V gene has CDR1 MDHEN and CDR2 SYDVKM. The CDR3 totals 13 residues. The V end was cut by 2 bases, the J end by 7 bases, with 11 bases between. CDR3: CASSLSGFSGYTF. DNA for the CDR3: TGTGCCAGCAGTTTAAGTGGGTTTTCTGGCTACACCTTC.

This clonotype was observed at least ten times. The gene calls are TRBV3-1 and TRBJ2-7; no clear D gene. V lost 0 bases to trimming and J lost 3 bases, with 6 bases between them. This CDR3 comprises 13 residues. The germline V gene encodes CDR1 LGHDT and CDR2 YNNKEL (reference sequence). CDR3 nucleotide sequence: TGTGCCAGCAGCCAAGACCGATTCTACGAGCAGTACTTC. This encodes CASSQDRFYEQYF.

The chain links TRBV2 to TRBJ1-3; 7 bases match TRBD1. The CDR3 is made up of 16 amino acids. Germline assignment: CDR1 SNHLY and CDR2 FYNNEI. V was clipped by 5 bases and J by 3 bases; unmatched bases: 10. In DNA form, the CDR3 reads TGTGCCAGCAGTTCCAGGACAGGCGCTATTGGAAACACCATATATTTT. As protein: CASSSRTGAIGNTIYF. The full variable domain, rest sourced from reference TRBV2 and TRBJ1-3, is EPEVTQTPSHQVTQMGQEVILRCVPISNHLYFYWYRQILGQKVEFLVSFYNNEISEKSEIFDDQFSVERPDGSNFTLKIRSTKLEDSAMYFCASSSRTGAIGNTIYFGEGSWLTVV.

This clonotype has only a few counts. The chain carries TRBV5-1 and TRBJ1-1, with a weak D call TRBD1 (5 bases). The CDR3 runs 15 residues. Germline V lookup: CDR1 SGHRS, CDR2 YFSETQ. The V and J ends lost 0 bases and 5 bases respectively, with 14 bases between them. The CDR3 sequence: CASSLAGGATTEAFF. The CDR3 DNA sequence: TGCGCCAGCAGCTTGGCGGGGGGAGCTACGACTGAAGCTTTCTTT.

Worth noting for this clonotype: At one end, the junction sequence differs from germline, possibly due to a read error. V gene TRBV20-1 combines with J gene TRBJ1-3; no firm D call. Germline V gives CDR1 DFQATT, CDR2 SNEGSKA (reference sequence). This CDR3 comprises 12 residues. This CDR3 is CSARGSSNTIYF. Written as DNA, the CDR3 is TGCAGTGCCAGAGGCTCGTCGAACACCATATATTTT.

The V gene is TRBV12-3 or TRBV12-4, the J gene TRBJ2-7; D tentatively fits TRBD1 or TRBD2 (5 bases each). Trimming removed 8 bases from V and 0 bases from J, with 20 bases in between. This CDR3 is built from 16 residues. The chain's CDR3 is CASSPPGTFSSYEQYF. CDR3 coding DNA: TGTGCCAGCTCACCACCCGGGACGTTCAGCTCCTACGAGCAGTACTTC.

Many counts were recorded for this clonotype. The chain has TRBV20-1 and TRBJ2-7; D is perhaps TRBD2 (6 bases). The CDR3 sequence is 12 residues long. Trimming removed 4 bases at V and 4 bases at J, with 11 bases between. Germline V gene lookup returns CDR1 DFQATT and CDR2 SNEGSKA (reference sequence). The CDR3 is CSATDRGYEQYF. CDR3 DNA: TGCAGTGCTACCGATCGGGGGTACGAGCAGTACTTC.

Here the CDR3 DNA reads TGTGCCACATATCCCTGGGGGGATGGAAGCAATCAGCCCCAGCATTTT. It codes for CATYPWGDGSNQPQHF. V gene TRBV19 combines with J gene TRBJ1-5; possible D gene TRBD1, 5 bases. CDR1 is LNHDA and CDR2 is SQIVND in the germline V gene (reference sequence). The germline V and J ends were trimmed by 10 bases and 1 base, with 20 bases remaining between them. This CDR3 has 16 residues.

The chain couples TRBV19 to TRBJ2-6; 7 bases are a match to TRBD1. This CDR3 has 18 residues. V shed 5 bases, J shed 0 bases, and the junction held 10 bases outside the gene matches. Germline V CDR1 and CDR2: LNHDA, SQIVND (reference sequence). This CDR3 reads CASSAYRDRVSGANVLTF. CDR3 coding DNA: TGTGCCAGTAGTGCATACCGGGACAGAGTCTCTGGGGCCAACGTCCTGACTTTC. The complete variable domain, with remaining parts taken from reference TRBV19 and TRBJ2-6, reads DGGITQSPKYLFRKEGQNVTLSCEQNLNHDAMYWYRQDPGQGLRLIYYSQIVNDFQKGDIAEGYSVSREKKESFPLTVTSAQKNPTAFYLCASSAYRDRVSGANVLTFGAGSRLTVL.

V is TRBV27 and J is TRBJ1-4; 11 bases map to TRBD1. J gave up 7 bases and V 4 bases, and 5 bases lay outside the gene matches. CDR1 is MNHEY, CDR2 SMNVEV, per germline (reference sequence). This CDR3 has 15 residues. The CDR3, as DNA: TGTGCCAGCAGTTCTCTGGGACAGGGGGGTGAAAAACTGTTTTTT. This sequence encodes CASSSLGQGGEKLFF.

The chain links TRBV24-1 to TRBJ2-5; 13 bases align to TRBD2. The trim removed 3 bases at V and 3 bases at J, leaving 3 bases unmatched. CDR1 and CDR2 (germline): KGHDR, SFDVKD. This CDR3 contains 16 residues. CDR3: CATSDAGTSGKETQYF. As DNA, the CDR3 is TGTGCCACCAGTGATGCCGGGACTAGCGGGAAAGAGACCCAGTACTTC.

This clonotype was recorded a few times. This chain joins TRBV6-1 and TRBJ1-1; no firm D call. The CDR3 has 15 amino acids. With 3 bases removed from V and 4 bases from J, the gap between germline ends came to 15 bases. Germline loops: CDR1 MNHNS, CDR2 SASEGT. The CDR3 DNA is TGTGCCAGCAGTGACCCACAGCGAAGGAGCACTGAAGCTTTCTTT. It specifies CASSDPQRRSTEAFF.

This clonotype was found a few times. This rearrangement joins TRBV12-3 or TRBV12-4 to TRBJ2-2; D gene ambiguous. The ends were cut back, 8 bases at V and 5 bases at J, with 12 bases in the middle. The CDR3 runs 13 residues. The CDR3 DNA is TGTGCCAGCGGCCAGCGAAAGACCGGGGAGCTGTTTTTT. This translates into CASGQRKTGELFF.

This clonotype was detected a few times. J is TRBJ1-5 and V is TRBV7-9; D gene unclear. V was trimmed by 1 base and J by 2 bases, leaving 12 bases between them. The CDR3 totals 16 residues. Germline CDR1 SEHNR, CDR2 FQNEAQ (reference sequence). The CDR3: CASSLGQADGNQPQHF. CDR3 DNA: TGTGCCAGCAGCTTAGGGCAGGCCGACGGCAATCAGCCCCAGCATTTT.

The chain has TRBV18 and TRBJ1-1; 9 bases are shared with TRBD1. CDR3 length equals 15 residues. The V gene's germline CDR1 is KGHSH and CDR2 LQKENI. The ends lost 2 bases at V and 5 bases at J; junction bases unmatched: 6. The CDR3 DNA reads TGTGCCAGCTCACCATATGGGACAGGGCAAACTGAAGCTTTCTTT. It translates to CASSPYGTGQTEAFF.